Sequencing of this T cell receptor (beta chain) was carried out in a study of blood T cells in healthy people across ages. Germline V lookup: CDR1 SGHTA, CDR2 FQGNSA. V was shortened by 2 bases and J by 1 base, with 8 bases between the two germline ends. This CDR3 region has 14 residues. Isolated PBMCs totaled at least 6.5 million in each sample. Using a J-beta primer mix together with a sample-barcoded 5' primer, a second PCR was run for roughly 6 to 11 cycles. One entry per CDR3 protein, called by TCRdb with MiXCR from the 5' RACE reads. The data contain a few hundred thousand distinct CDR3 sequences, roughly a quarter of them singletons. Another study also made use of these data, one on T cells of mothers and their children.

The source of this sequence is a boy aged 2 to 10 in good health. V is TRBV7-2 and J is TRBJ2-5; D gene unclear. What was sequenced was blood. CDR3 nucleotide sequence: TGTGCCAGCAGCTTAAGGTCAAGCCAAGAGACCCAGTACTTC. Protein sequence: CASSLRSSQETQYF.